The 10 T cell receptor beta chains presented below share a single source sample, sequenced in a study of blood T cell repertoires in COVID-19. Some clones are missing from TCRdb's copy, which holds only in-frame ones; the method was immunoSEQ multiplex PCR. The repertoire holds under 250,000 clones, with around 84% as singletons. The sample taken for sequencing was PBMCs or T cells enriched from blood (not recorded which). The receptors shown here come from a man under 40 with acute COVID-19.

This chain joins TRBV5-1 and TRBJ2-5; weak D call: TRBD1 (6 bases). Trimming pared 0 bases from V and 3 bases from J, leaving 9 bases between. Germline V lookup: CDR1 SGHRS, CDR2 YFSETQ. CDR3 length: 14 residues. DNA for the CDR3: TGCGCCAGCAGCTTGGACAGGGTTGAAGAGACCCAGTACTTC. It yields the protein CASSLDRVEETQYF. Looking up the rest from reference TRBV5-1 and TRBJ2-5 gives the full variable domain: KAGVTQTPRYLIKTRGQQVTLSCSPISGHRSVSWYQQTPGQGLQFLFEYFSETQRNKGNFPGRFSGRQFSNSRSEMNVSTLELGDSALYLCASSLDRVEETQYFGPGTRLLVL.

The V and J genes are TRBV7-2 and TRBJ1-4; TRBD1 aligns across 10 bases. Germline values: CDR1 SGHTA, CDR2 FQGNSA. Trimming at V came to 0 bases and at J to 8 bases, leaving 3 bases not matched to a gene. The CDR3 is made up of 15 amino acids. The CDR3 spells CASSLAGTGVEKLFF. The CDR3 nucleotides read TGTGCCAGCAGCTTAGCCGGGACAGGGGTCGAAAAACTGTTTTTT.

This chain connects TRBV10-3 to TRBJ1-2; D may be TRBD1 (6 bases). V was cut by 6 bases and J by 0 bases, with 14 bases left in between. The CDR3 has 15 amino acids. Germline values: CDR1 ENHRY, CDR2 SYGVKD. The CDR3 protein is CAIRTRQEANYGYTF. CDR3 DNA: TGTGCCATCAGGACCCGACAGGAGGCTAACTATGGCTACACCTTC.

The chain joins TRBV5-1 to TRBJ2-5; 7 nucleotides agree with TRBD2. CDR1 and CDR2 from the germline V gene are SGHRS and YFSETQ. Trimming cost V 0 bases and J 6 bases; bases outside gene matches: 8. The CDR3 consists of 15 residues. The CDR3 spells CASSLDAREGKTQYF. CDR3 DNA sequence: TGCGCCAGCAGCTTGGACGCCAGGGAGGGAAAGACCCAGTACTTC.

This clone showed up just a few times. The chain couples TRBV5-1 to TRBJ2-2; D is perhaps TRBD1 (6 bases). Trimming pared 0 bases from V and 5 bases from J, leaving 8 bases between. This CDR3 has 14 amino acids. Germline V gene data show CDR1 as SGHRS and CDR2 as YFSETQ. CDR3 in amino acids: CASSLEGETGELFF. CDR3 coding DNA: TGCGCCAGCAGCTTGGAGGGGGAAACCGGGGAGCTGTTTTTT.

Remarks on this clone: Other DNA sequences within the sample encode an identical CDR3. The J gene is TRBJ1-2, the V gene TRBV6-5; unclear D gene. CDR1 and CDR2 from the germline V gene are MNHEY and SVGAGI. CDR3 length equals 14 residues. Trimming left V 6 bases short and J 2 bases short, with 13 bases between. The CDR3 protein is CASRRGGGNYGYTF. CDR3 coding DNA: TGTGCCAGCAGACGCGGCGGAGGGAACTATGGCTACACCTTC.

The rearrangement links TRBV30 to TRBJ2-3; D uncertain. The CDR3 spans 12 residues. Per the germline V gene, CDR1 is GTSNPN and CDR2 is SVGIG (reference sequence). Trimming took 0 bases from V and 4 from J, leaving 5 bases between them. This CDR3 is CAWSVSADTQYF. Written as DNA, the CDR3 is TGTGCCTGGAGTGTCTCAGCAGATACGCAGTATTTT.

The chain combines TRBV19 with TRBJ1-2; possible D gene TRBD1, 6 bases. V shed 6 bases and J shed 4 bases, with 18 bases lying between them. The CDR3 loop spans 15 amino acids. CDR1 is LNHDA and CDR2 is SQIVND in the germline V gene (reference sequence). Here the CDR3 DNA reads TGTGCCAGTAGAGACACAGGGAGAGATCGCTATGGCTACACCTTC. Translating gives CASRDTGRDRYGYTF.

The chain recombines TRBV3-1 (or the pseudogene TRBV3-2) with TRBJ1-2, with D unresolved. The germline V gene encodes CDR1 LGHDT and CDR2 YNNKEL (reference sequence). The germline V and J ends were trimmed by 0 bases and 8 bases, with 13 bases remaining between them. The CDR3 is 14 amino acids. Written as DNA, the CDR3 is TGTGCCAGCAGCCAAGAAGTGAGGGAGAGAGGCTACACCTTC. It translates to CASSQEVRERGYTF.

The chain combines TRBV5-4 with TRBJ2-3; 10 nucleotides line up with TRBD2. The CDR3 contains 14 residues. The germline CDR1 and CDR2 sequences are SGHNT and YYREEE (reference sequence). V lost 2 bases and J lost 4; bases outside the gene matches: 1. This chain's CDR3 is CASSFTSGADTQYF. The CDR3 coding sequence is TGTGCCAGCAGCTTCACTAGCGGGGCAGATACGCAGTATTTT.